A single sample gave rise to the 9 T cell receptor beta chains below, sequenced in a study of blood T cells in healthy people across ages. Sample-barcoded 5' priming and a J-beta primer mix drove a second PCR of 7 to 11 cycles. TCRdb fed the 5' RACE reads into MiXCR, producing one record per CDR3 protein. Here the sample spans about 970,000 distinct CDR3 sequences, roughly 47% being singletons. Material: blood. The receptors shown here come from a woman in her sixties or seventies in good health.

The gene calls are TRBV29-1 and TRBJ1-1, with 7 bases fitting TRBD1. There are 12 residues in the CDR3. V dropped 6 bases and J dropped 5; count of bases not matched to a gene: 6. The germline CDR1 and CDR2 sequences are SQVTM and ANQGSEA. The CDR3 coding sequence is TGCAGCGTCTATCGACAGGGTACTGAAGCTTTCTTT. This sequence encodes CSVYRQGTEAFF.

This chain links TRBV5-1 with TRBJ2-7; D is perhaps TRBD1 (5 bases). V was clipped by 1 base and J by 5 bases, with 10 bases between them. This CDR3 has 13 residues. The germline V gene has CDR1 SGHRS and CDR2 YFSETQ. The CDR3 spells CASSLWTDNEQYF. CDR3 in DNA: TGCGCCAGCAGCTTGTGGACGGACAACGAGCAGTACTTC.

The chain carries TRBV9 and TRBJ2-3, with 12 bases that match TRBD2. Looked up from germline, CDR1 is SGDLS and CDR2 is YYNGEE. J gave up 2 bases and V 3 bases, and 4 bases lay outside the gene matches. This CDR3 is built from 16 residues. The CDR3 loop is CASSARLAGVTDTQYF. The CDR3 bases are TGTGCCAGCAGCGCGAGACTAGCGGGAGTCACAGATACGCAGTATTTT. The full variable domain, in which reference TRBV9 and TRBJ2-3 provide the parts outside the CDR3, is DSGVTQTPKHLITATGQRVTLRCSPRSGDLSVYWYQQSLDQGLQFLIQYYNGEERAKGNILERFSAQQFPDLHSELNLSSLELGDSALYFCASSARLAGVTDTQYFGPGTRLTVL.

The chain carries TRBV3-1 and TRBJ2-1; D is unresolved. Germline V lookup: CDR1 LGHDT, CDR2 YNNKEL (reference sequence). This CDR3 is 13 amino acids long. Between the trimmed V and J ends, which lost 4 bases and 9 bases, there was a span of 13 bases. CDR3 coding DNA: TGTGCCAGCAGCCTCAGGCTAGTTCGTGAGCAGTTCTTC. Translated: CASSLRLVREQFF.

The chain couples TRBV29-1 to TRBJ2-2, with D possibly being TRBD1 (6 bases). Germline V lookup: CDR1 SQVTM, CDR2 ANQGSEA. The CDR3 length is 14 residues. V shed 7 bases and J shed 3 bases, with 15 bases lying between them. CDR3 amino acids: CSAQGHSDTGELFF. The CDR3 nucleotides are TGCAGCGCCCAGGGACATTCGGACACCGGGGAGCTGTTTTTT.

This chain links TRBV7-2 with TRBJ2-6; a possible D gene is TRBD2 (6 bases). The V gene's germline CDR1 is SGHTA and CDR2 FQGNSA. Deletions cut 5 bases from V and 4 bases from J, with 15 bases between. The CDR3 has 16 amino acids. CDR3 region: CASSLWGRTGANVLTF. The CDR3 DNA reads as TGTGCCAGCAGCCTCTGGGGGAGGACGGGGGCCAACGTCCTGACTTTC.

V usage is TRBV28 and J usage is TRBJ2-1, with unresolved D. The CDR3 is 9 amino acids. Trimming stripped 8 bases from V and 6 bases from J, with 2 bases between. Germline-derived CDR1 and CDR2 are MDHEN and SYDVKM. The CDR3 region is CASPNEQFF. The CDR3 nucleotides are TGTGCCAGCCCCAATGAGCAGTTCTTC.

The CDR3 loop reads CASSLGGAAQPQHF. CDR3 in DNA: TGTGCCAGCAGTTTGGGGGGCGCGGCTCAGCCCCAGCATTTT. The chain joins TRBV28 to TRBJ1-5; a possible D gene is TRBD1 (6 bases). Germline loops: CDR1 MDHEN, CDR2 SYDVKM. The CDR3 totals 14 residues. The V end lost 3 bases, the J end lost 6 bases, and 12 bases lay between the germline ends.

This clonotype was seen at least ten times. The gene calls are TRBV5-1 and TRBJ2-1; 9 nucleotides line up with TRBD2. The V gene's germline CDR1 is SGHRS and CDR2 YFSETQ. This CDR3 is 14 amino acids long. Germline trimming cut 0 bases from V and 9 bases from J; bases unmatched to any gene: 4. CDR3 in amino acids: CASSLALAGGEQFF. CDR3 bases: TGCGCCAGCAGCTTGGCACTAGCGGGTGGTGAGCAGTTCTTC.